This T cell receptor (beta chain) comes out of a study of blood T cell repertoires in COVID-19. Libraries were prepared by immunoSEQ multiplex PCR; TCRdb keeps only in-frame clonotypes and omits some of them. This repertoire shows about 280,000 clones, roughly 86% found once; its top ten account for roughly 9%. Trimming removed 4 bases at V and 12 bases at J, with 24 bases between. The CDR3 is made up of 16 amino acids. The germline CDR1 and CDR2 sequences are MNHNY and SVGAGI (reference sequence). This TCR came from a man younger than 30 with active or convalescent COVID-19. This rearrangement joins TRBV6-6 to TRBJ1-4; no reliable D call. Specimen: peripheral blood. CDR3 sequence reads: CASSFRPNSPKRELFF. Here the CDR3 DNA reads TGTGCCAGCAGTTTTCGACCGAACTCCCCTAAACGGGAACTGTTTTTT.